The T cell receptor beta chain described here comes from a study of beta chain features in type 1 diabetes. Study as a whole: Patient and healthy donor groups were alike in age, gender and cell yields.

This clone was detected a few times. Other DNA sequences in this sample translate to the same CDR3. CDR1 SGHTA and CDR2 FQGNSA come from the germline V gene. V trimming: 1 base; J trimming: 2 bases; junction bases outside the gene matches: 2. The CDR3 contains 14 residues. Since all of the isolated RNA was reverse transcribed, expressed TCRB transcripts were what got sequenced. Only in-frame clones appear in the TCRdb table, and some are missing; sequencing was by immunoSEQ multiplex PCR. In the table there are some 900,000 clones, about 17% of which are singletons. Material for sequencing was naive CD4+ T cells from blood. The origin of this receptor is a woman aged 18-35 years in good health. The chain has TRBV7-2 and TRBJ2-7, with TRBD2 matching over 7 bases. The CDR3 DNA reads TGTGCCAGCAGCTTAGGAGGGAGGGCCTACGAGCAGTACTTC. Protein sequence: CASSLGGRAYEQYF.